The T cell receptor beta chain under discussion was sequenced for a study of blood T cells in healthy people across ages. Together with a sample-barcoded 5' primer, a J-beta primer mix was included in a second PCR lasting about 7 to 11 cycles. TCRdb processed the 5' RACE reads anew with MiXCR; each CDR3 protein has one entry. The table has under 2 million distinct CDR3 sequences, around 36% seen once. With 3 bases removed from V and 6 bases from J, the gap between germline ends came to 10 bases. CDR3 length: 13 residues. Germline-derived CDR1 and CDR2 are SGHVS and FNYEAQ. Sequenced sample: blood. The V and J genes are TRBV7-6 and TRBJ2-3, with D tentatively TRBD2 (6 bases). This TCR derives from a young woman in good health. In DNA form, the CDR3 reads TGTGCCAGCAGCTTTACGGAGGGGGATACGCAGTATTTT. Protein product: CASSFTEGDTQYF.